This note documents a single T cell receptor (beta chain) sequence. Its cognate antigen is unknown. The entry originates in a study of T cell repertoires in cytomegalovirus infection. Study context: From public TCR beta signatures came an indication of both CMV infection and matching HLA type.

Whole-study findings and limits: HLA-C-restricted CMV clonotypes gave the most frequent clonotype in two of eight donors. Carriage of CMV together with the relevant HLA was identifiable through cumulative public TCR beta family frequency.

V dropped 6 bases and J dropped 7 bases, with 18 bases sitting between them. Germline assignment: CDR1 MDHEN and CDR2 SYDVKM. This CDR3 region has 14 residues. MiXCR, run by TCRdb on the reads, gives a single entry per CDR3 protein. Among some 700,000 distinct CDR3 sequences listed, approximately 34% were seen once. Sequencing was done on a sample of PBMCs. The receptor was derived from a human donor in good health (CMV status not recorded). Some clones in this sample may be carry-over from other donors' samples. V gene TRBV28 combines with J gene TRBJ1-1, with D possibly being TRBD1 (5 bases). The CDR3 here is CASSLVRRGSEAFF. The CDR3 coding sequence is TGTGCCAGCAGCCTCGTAAGGAGGGGAAGTGAAGCTTTCTTT.